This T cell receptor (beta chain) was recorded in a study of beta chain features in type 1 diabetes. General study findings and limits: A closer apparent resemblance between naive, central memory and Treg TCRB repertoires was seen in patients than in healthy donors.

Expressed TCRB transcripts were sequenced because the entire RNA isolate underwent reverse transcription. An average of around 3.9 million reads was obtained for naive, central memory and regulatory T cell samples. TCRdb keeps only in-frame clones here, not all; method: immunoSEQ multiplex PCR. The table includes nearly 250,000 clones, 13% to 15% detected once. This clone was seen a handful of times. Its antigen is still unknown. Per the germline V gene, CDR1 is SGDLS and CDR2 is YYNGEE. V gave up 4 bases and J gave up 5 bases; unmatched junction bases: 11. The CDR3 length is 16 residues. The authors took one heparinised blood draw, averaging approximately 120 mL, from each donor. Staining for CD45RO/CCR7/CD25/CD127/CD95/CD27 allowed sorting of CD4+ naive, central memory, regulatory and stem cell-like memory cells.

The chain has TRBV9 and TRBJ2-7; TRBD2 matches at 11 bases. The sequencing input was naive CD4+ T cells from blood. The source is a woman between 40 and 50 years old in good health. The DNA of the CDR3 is TGTGCCAGCAGCCCCGGAGTAGCGGGGGGGCAAGACGAGCAGTACTTC. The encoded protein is CASSPGVAGGQDEQYF.